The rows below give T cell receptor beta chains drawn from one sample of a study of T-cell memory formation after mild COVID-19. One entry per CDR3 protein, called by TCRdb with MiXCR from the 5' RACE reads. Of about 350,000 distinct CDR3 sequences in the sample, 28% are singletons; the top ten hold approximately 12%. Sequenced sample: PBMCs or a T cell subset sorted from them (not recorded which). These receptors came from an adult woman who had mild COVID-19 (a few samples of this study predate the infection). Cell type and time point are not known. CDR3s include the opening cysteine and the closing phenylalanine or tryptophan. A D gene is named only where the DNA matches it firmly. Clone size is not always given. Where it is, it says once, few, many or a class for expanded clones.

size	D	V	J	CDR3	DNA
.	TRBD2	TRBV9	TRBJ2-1	CASSPWTSLDEQFF	TGTGCCAGCAGCCCATGGACTAGCCTCGATGAGCAGTTCTTC
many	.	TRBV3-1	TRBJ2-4	CASSQWYGERLAKNIQYF	TGTGCCAGCAGCCAGTGGTACGGGGAGCGTTTAGCCAAAAACATTCAGTACTTC
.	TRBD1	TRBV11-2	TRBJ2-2	CASSTRDRGPTGELFF	TGTGCCAGCAGCACAAGGGACAGGGGTCCCACCGGGGAGCTGTTTTTT
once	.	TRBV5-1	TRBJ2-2	CASSPASLKTGELFF	TGCGCCAGCAGCCCAGCTAGTCTAAAGACCGGGGAGCTGTTTTTT
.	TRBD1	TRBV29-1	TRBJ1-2	CSVEGPMAGQNYGYTF	TGCAGCGTTGAAGGTCCCATGGCGGGACAGAACTATGGCTACACCTTC
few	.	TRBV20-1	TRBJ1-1	CSAKQLIVRTEAFF	TGCAGTGCTAAGCAGCTAATAGTTCGTACTGAAGCTTTCTTT
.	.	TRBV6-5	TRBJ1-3	CASIRSLSLSGNTIYF	TGTGCCAGCATTCGGAGTCTCAGCCTCTCTGGAAACACCATATATTTT
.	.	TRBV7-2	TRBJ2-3	CASSFRKTGNTDTQYF	TGTGCCAGCAGCTTCCGTAAAACAGGGAACACAGATACGCAGTATTTT
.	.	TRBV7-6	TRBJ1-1	CASSHGDSPKLSTEAFF	TGTGCCAGCAGCCATGGCGACAGTCCTAAACTTAGCACTGAAGCTTTCTTT
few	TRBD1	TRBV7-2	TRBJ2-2	CASSSAFDRGNTGELFF	TGTGCCAGCAGCTCTGCCTTTGACAGGGGGAACACCGGGGAGCTGTTTTTT
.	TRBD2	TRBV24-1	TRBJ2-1	CATSDGPAGTSGLLGNEQFF	TGTGCCACCAGTGATGGCCCCGCCGGGACTAGCGGCCTTTTGGGAAATGAGCAGTTCTTC
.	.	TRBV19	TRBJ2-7	CASSVWDNSYEQYF	TGTGCCAGTAGTGTATGGGATAATTCCTACGAGCAGTACTTC
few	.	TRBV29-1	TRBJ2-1	CSVDHNEQFF	TGCAGCGTTGACCACAATGAGCAGTTCTTC
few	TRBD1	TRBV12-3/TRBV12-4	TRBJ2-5	CASSLQQGIETQYF	TGTGCCAGCAGTTTACAACAGGGGATTGAGACCCAGTACTTC
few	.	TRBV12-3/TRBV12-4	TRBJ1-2	CASSLGPLGGYTF	TGTGCCAGCAGTTTGGGCCCCTTGGGTGGCTACACCTTC
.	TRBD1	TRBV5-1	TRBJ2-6	CASSHPGTGESGANVLTF	TGCGCCAGCAGCCACCCCGGGACAGGGGAATCTGGGGCCAACGTCCTGACTTTC
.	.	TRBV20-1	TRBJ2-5	CSATGETQYF	TGCAGTGCTACTGGGGAGACCCAGTACTTC
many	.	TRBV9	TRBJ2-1	CASSVDDSNEQFF	TGTGCCAGCAGCGTAGACGATTCCAATGAGCAGTTCTTC
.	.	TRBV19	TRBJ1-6	CASSRRPGAPLHF	TGTGCCAGTAGTAGGAGGCCGGGGGCACCCCTCCACTTT
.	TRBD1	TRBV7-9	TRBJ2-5	CASIRTGWQETQYF	TGTGCCAGCATCCGGACAGGGTGGCAAGAGACCCAGTACTTC
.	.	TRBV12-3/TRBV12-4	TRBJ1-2	CASSYTPGYSVGYTF	TGTGCCAGCAGCTACACCCCGGGGTATTCGGTTGGCTACACCTTC
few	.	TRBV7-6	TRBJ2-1	CASSLDGQRYNEQFF	TGTGCCAGCAGCTTAGACGGGCAAAGATACAATGAGCAGTTCTTC
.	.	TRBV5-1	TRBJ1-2	CASSSIGRGAANYGYTF	TGCGCCAGCAGCTCCATCGGGCGGGGGGCTGCTAACTATGGCTACACCTTC
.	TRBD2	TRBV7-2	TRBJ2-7	CASSLETSGGYEQYF	TGTGCCAGCAGCTTAGAGACTAGCGGGGGCTACGAGCAGTACTTC
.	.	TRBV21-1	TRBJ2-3	CASTSPGVDSSTQYF	TGTGCCAGCACCTCCCCGGGGGTGGATTCAAGTACGCAGTATTTT
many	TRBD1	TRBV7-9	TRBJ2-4	CASSLGRGWNIQYF	TGTGCCAGCAGCTTAGGCAGGGGGTGGAACATTCAGTACTTC
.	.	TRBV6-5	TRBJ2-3	CATGNPGSKVTQYF	TGTGCCACCGGGAACCCAGGGAGTAAGGTTACGCAGTATTTT
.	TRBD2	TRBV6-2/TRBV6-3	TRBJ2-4	CASSAATSGPLVKNIQYF	TGTGCCAGCAGTGCCGCAACTAGCGGGCCCCTTGTGAAAAACATTCAGTACTTC
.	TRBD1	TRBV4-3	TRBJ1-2	CASSQDGQGGPYGYTF	TGCGCCAGCAGCCAAGATGGGCAGGGGGGCCCCTATGGCTACACCTTC
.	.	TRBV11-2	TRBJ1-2	CASSRTGGEEYGYTF	TGTGCCAGCAGCCGTACCGGAGGGGAGGAGTATGGCTACACCTTC
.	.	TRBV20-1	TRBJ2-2	CSASPYTGELFF	TGCAGTGCTAGCCCATACACCGGGGAGCTGTTTTTT
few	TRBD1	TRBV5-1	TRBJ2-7	CASSPSWTGDEQYF	TGCGCCAGCAGCCCGTCTTGGACAGGGGACGAGCAGTACTTC
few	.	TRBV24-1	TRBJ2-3	CATSDLGVKADTQYF	TGTGCCACCAGTGATTTAGGAGTCAAGGCCGATACGCAGTATTTT
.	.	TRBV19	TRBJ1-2	CASTGRNGYTF	TGTGCCAGTACGGGCAGGAATGGCTACACCTTC
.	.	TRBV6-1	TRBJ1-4	CASSDLGVGGMEKLFF	TGTGCCAGCAGTGATCTCGGGGTAGGAGGGATGGAAAAACTGTTTTTT
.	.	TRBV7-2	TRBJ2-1	CASRVPNEQFF	TGTGCCAGTCGCGTGCCCAATGAGCAGTTCTTC
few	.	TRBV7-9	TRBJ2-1	CASSLAIQNEQFF	TGTGCCAGCAGCTTAGCTATTCAAAATGAGCAGTTCTTC
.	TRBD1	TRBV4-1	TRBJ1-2	CASSQPTKDRGNGYTF	TGCGCCAGCAGCCAACCCACTAAGGACAGGGGGAATGGCTACACCTTC
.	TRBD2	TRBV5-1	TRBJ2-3	CASSVRLAGGHIDTQYF	TGCGCCAGCAGCGTCAGATTAGCGGGGGGGCATATAGATACGCAGTATTTT
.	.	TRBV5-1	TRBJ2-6	CASSLSSVGGANVLTF	TGCGCCAGCAGCTTGTCCTCCGTTGGTGGGGCCAACGTCCTGACTTTC
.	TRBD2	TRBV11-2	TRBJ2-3	CASSAGLAGARSTDTQYF	TGTGCCAGCAGCGCGGGACTAGCGGGGGCCAGGAGCACAGATACGCAGTATTTT
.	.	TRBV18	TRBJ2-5	CASSQDGGGLTETQYF	TGTGCCAGCTCCCAGGACGGAGGGGGTTTAACAGAGACCCAGTACTTC
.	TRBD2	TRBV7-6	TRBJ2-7	CATGLAAGSYEQYF	TGTGCCACCGGACTAGCAGCGGGTTCCTACGAGCAGTACTTC
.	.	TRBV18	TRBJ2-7	CASSPGAGGYYEQYF	TGTGCCAGCTCACCAGGAGCAGGGGGGTACTACGAGCAGTACTTC
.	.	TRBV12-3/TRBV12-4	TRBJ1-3	CASSHTGSGNTIYF	TGTGCCAGCAGCCACACGGGCTCTGGAAACACCATATATTTT
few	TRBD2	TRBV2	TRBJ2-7	CASALTSGSYEQYF	TGTGCCAGCGCCCTGACTAGCGGCTCCTACGAGCAGTACTTC
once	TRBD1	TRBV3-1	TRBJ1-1	CASSQEDRDTEAFF	TGTGCCAGCAGCCAAGAAGACAGGGACACTGAAGCTTTCTTT
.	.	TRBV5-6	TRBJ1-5	CASSTGSRRDQPQHF	TGTGCCAGCAGCACAGGGTCCCGCCGGGATCAGCCCCAGCATTTT
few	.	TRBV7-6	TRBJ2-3	CASSLALLGTDTQYF	TGTGCCAGCAGCTTAGCCCTGTTAGGCACAGATACGCAGTATTTT
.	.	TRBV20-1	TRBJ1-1	CSARDLGARAFF	TGCAGTGCTAGAGATCTGGGGGCGAGGGCTTTCTTT
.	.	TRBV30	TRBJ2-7	CAWSVWYEQYF	TGTGCCTGGAGTGTATGGTACGAGCAGTACTTC
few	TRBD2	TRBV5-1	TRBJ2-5	CASSLDFEGGETQYF	TGCGCCAGCAGCTTGGACTTTGAGGGAGGGGAGACCCAGTACTTC
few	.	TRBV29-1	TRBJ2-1	CSVVRSSYNEQFF	TGCAGCGTTGTAAGGAGCTCCTACAATGAGCAGTTCTTC
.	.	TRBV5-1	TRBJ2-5	CASRVAGFQETQYF	TGCGCCAGCAGAGTAGCCGGGTTCCAAGAGACCCAGTACTTC
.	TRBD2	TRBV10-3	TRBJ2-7	CAAGTSGSPYEQYF	TGTGCCGCCGGGACTAGCGGGAGTCCCTACGAGCAGTACTTC
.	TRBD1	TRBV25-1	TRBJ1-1	CASSESDRGPFHTEAFF	TGTGCCAGCAGTGAATCTGACAGGGGGCCCTTCCACACTGAAGCTTTCTTT
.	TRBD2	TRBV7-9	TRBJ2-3	CASSLKLAGGPGTDTQYF	TGTGCCAGCAGCTTGAAATTAGCGGGAGGGCCGGGCACAGATACGCAGTATTTT
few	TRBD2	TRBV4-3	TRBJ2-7	CASSQELRLAGTYEQYF	TGCGCCAGCAGCCAAGAACTCCGACTAGCGGGAACCTACGAGCAGTACTTC
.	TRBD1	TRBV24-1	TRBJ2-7	CATSDSGQGGNEQYF	TGTGCCACCAGTGATTCAGGACAGGGGGGAAACGAGCAGTACTTC